One sample yielded the 2 T cell receptor beta chains listed below, sequenced in a study of cytomegalovirus exposure and HLA in healthy donors. The PCR contained 60 Vbeta and 13 Jbeta primers. The data were produced by immunoSEQ multiplex PCR, yet TCRdb's version contains in-frame clones alone and is incomplete. The sample comprises roughly 150,000 clones, around 80% of which are singletons, and about 4.3% rests with the top ten. Source material: PBMCs. These receptors originate from a woman aged 40 to 50 in good health and CMV-seropositive.

The rearrangement uses TRBV18 and TRBJ1-5, with TRBD1 identical over 7 bases. The germline V gene encodes CDR1 KGHSH and CDR2 LQKENI. The CDR3 runs 12 residues. V shed 6 bases, J shed 6 bases, and the junction held 2 bases outside the gene matches. The CDR3 bases are TGTGCCAGCTCTCAGGGGGGTCAGCCCCAGCATTTT. Its protein product is CASSQGGQPQHF. Using reference TRBV18 and TRBJ1-5 for the parts outside the CDR3, the full variable domain is NAGVMQNPRHLVRRRGQEARLRCSPMKGHSHVYWYRQLPEEGLKFMVYLQKENIIDESGMPKERFSAEFPKEGPSILRIQQVVRGDSAAYFCASSQGGQPQHFGDGTRLSIL.

The V call is TRBV10-2, the J call TRBJ2-2; 7 bases match TRBD2. Germline lookup yields CDR1 WSHSY and CDR2 SAAADI. After removal of 9 bases from V and 13 bases from J, the junction contained 8 bases not matched to a gene. The CDR3 has 11 residues. This CDR3 reads CARGEGRVLFF. The CDR3 nucleotides are TGCGCCAGGGGGGAGGGCCGGGTGCTGTTTTTT.